This T cell receptor beta chain is drawn from a study of response to subunit inactivated influenza vaccine. MiXCR was run by TCRdb on the RT-PCR reads, yielding one entry per CDR3 protein. Of about 480,000 distinct CDR3 sequences detected, under 15% appear once; the ten largest clones hold about an eighth. For this clonotype: Antigen unknown.

CDR3 length: 17 residues. After removal of 5 bases from V and 3 bases from J, the junction contained 8 bases not matched to a gene. Whole-study results and caveats: Every seasonal influenza vaccination brings in few new T cells, the authors suggested.

Specimen: PBMCs from blood, collected about 6 weeks after vaccination. This clonotype was obtained from a man aged 45 to 65 who received an inactivated influenza vaccine. The chain is built from TRBV12-3 or TRBV12-4 and TRBJ2-7; 15 positions match TRBD2. The CDR3 region has the DNA TGTGCCAGCAGTCCCGGACTAGCGGGGGGGGTATTCTACGAGCAGTACTTC. It is translated as CASSPGLAGGVFYEQYF.